The table lists the clone carrying this TCR beta chain with a count of one. No antigen is known for it. Pooled in the analysis were second doses at about 4 or about 12 weeks. These data are taken from a study of T cell responses to AZD1222 COVID-19 vaccine. V shed 0 bases and J shed 5 bases, with 10 bases lying between them. CDR1 GTSNPN and CDR2 SVGIG come from the germline V gene (reference sequence). CDR3 length: 13 amino acids. The study's findings and limits: Seropositivity was recorded at baseline in only six AZD1222 recipients. Clonal diversity was possibly underestimated; the donors were predominantly white British and more often female.

Assay used: immunoSEQ multiplex PCR; TCRdb lists only in-frame clones, some missing. The repertoire holds 150,000 to 250,000 clones, with approximately 93% as singletons. The sample in question was peripheral blood, obtained 28 days after the second AZD1222 dose. This receptor was taken from an adult who received the AZD1222 COVID-19 vaccine. This rearrangement joins TRBV30 to TRBJ1-1; D unresolved. The CDR3 loop is CAWSVSGGTEAFF. CDR3 DNA: TGTGCCTGGAGTGTATCGGGAGGAACTGAAGCTTTCTTT.